A selection of T cell receptor beta chains follows, all from one sample in a study of identical twins. TCRdb reprocessed the 5' RACE reads with MiXCR, giving one entry per CDR3 protein. The sample consists of around 550,000 distinct CDR3 sequences, approximately 16% of them appearing once. These records were also assigned to another study, of yellow fever vaccine responses in identical twins.

The sequenced sample was CD4+ T cells sorted from blood. The receptors stem from a woman younger than 30 in good health. CDR3s include the opening cysteine and the closing phenylalanine or tryptophan. Fields, in order: V gene, D gene, CDR3 protein. D genes are given only for firm matches.

TRBV27,NA,CASRLAPSTDTQYF
TRBV5-1,NA,CASSSGAPWTEAFF
TRBV6-1,NA,CASSPWGNTGELFF
TRBV5-1,NA,CASSLHAPWRGVYNEQFF
TRBV28,TRBD2,CASSSYESGVRDTQYF
TRBV20-1,TRBD2,CSARGLGGYYEQYF
TRBV28,TRBD1,CASRRAGTGKPEQYF
TRBV29-1,NA,CSGRSMNTEAFF
TRBV10-3,NA,CAISSVDGNEQFF
TRBV27,TRBD2,CASSPSGRTPKNIQYF
TRBV7-8,NA,CASSLRAMNTEAFF
TRBV5-1,NA,CASSYLENTDTQYF
TRBV10-3,NA,CAISKDASAEQYF
TRBV28,NA,CASSSDNQPQHF
TRBV2,NA,CASTTDGSYEQYF
TRBV20-1,TRBD1,CSARAHRGMNTEAFF
TRBV4-2,NA,CASSQDLQGTGLNTEAFF
TRBV5-6,TRBD2,CASSSETGLAYLAKNIQYF
TRBV10-3,NA,CAIREGGLSTGELFF
TRBV12-3/TRBV12-4,TRBD2,CASSFGGSGDTQYF
TRBV29-1,NA,CSVDKGPATEAFF
TRBV6-5,NA,CASSLKLQGGEQYF
TRBV14,NA,CASSPRDKRRETQYF
TRBV29-1,NA,CSVEGLAQGGSYNEQFF
TRBV2,NA,CASSEAKRTGELFF
TRBV6-5,TRBD2,CASSYSGRVYNEQFF
TRBV20-1,NA,CSARDWGGLIPF
TRBV6-1,NA,CASSRRDSYNEQFF
TRBV12-3/TRBV12-4,NA,CASSAAATQYF
TRBV27,TRBD1,CASRSFGDRWSYEQYF
TRBV7-2,NA,CASSKAGSLYGYTF
TRBV20-1,NA,CSARDKGGRGFYGYTF
TRBV5-1,TRBD1,CASSPGQGNTDTQYF
TRBV5-1,TRBD1,CASTERQGSPLHF
TRBV12-3/TRBV12-4,NA,CASSSSPYTQYF